This TCR beta chain is drawn from a study of blood T cell repertoires in COVID-19. Original methodology: Nucleated cell counts were estimated from reference gene primer amplification. Data came from immunoSEQ multiplex PCR; TCRdb stores just in-frame clones and leaves some out. V and J calls plus clone size are reproduced from that table; the DNA served to infer D and trimming. The data contain about 110,000 clones, more than 80% of them seen just once; the ten biggest clones take up about 30%. The CDR3 is 14 amino acids. V lost 2 bases to trimming and J lost 2 bases, with 9 bases between them. Germline V gives CDR1 SNHLY, CDR2 FYNNEI.

This receptor was obtained from a woman aged 80 or older with acute or convalescent COVID-19. The chain employs TRBV2 and TRBJ2-5; a possible D gene is TRBD2 (6 bases). The sample was peripheral blood. DNA for the CDR3: TGTGCCAGCAGTGAATGGACTAAACAAGAGACCCAGTACTTC. This sequence encodes CASSEWTKQETQYF.